The 8 T cell receptor beta chains listed next were all sequenced from one sample in a study. TCRdb re-analysed the 5' RACE reads in MiXCR, keeping a single row per CDR3 protein. This sample has about 40,000 distinct CDR3 sequences, with over 15% found just once. Sequences were obtained from naive CD4+ T cells sorted from a lymph node. Subset described: naive CD4+ T cells, CD4+CD45RA+CD25-. Every receptor here comes from a female donor with breast cancer.

Notes on this clonotype: This may be a read error: a much more frequent sequence differs by one nucleotide. The rearrangement joins TRBV12-3 or TRBV12-4 to TRBJ1-2; TRBD1 matches at 7 bases. This CDR3 has 15 amino acids. The CDR3 DNA sequence: TGTGCCATCAGTTCTACAGGGGCAGCTAACTATGGCTACACCTTC. Translation gives CAISSTGAANYGYTF.

The chain uses TRBV12-3 or TRBV12-4 and TRBJ2-3; no reliable D call. Between the trimmed V and J ends, which lost 1 base and 7 bases, there was a span of 3 bases. This CDR3 is 11 amino acids long. The CDR3 DNA is TGTGCCAGCAGTTTAGGTTATACGCAGTATTTT. This sequence encodes CASSLGYTQYF.

This clonotype was recorded at least ten times. The gene calls are TRBV7-2 and TRBJ2-7; D not certain. The germline V and J ends were trimmed by 6 bases and 0 bases, with 6 bases remaining between them. Germline CDR1 and CDR2: SGHTA and FQGNSA. This CDR3 spans 12 amino acids. CDR3 in DNA: TGTGCCAGCAGTCCAAGCTCCTACGAGCAGTACTTC. Translation: CASSPSSYEQYF.

This clonotype was seen many times. The rearrangement joins TRBV29-1 to TRBJ2-1, with D perhaps given as TRBD1 or TRBD2 (5 bases each). Germline-derived CDR1 and CDR2 are SQVTM and ANQGSEA. This CDR3 has 14 residues. The V end lost 3 bases, the J end lost 7 bases, and 16 bases lay between the germline ends. The CDR3: CSVDDPRGRNEQFF. The DNA of the CDR3 is TGCAGCGTTGACGATCCGAGGGGAAGGAATGAGCAGTTCTTC.

Notes on this clonotype: A much larger clone differs from this one at a single base, so this may be a read error. The chain has TRBV12-3 or TRBV12-4 and TRBJ2-1; no reliable D call. There are 13 residues in the CDR3. The CDR3 region has the DNA TGTGCCAGCGGTTTGAAGGCAAACAATGAGCAGTTCTTC. Translated, it gives CASGLKANNEQFF.

As concerns this clonotype: Germline is not matched at one junction end, which may reflect a read error. V is TRBV11-3 and J is TRBJ2-1; D call uncertain. The CDR3 has 14 amino acids. Germline V gives CDR1 SGHNT, CDR2 YENEEA. The CDR3 DNA is TGTGCCAGCAGCCTAGACTCATTGGGCAATGAGCAGTTCTTC. Its translation is CASSLDSLGNEQFF.

This clonotype was counted at least ten times. The J gene is TRBJ2-6, the V gene TRBV12-3 or TRBV12-4; 10 positions match TRBD2. V gave up 4 bases and J gave up 3 bases; unmatched junction bases: 12. The CDR3 runs 19 residues. This CDR3 is CASSSFIAGGPVGANVLTF. For the CDR3, the DNA is TGTGCCAGCAGTTCTTTCATAGCGGGAGGTCCGGTTGGGGCCAACGTCCTGACTTTC.

This clonotype was picked up many times. The rearrangement joins TRBV7-2 to TRBJ2-1; D is perhaps TRBD1 (5 bases). V lost 2 bases, J lost 6 bases, and 11 bases lay in between. There are 14 residues in the CDR3. Germline values: CDR1 SGHTA, CDR2 FQGNSA. CDR3 region: CASSLTGTSNEQFF. In DNA, the CDR3 is TGTGCCAGCAGCTTAACAGGCACTTCCAATGAGCAGTTCTTC.